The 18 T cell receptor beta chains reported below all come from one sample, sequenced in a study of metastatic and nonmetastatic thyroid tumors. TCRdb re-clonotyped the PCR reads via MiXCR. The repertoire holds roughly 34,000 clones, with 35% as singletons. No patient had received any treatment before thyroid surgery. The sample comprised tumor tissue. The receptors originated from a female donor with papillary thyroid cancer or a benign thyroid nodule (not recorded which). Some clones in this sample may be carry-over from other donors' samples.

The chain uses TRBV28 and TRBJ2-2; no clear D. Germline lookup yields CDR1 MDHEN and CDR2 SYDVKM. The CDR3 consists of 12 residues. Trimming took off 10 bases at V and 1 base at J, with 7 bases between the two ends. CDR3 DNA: TGTGCCACGAACAGGAACACCGGGGAGCTGTTTTTT. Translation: CATNRNTGELFF.

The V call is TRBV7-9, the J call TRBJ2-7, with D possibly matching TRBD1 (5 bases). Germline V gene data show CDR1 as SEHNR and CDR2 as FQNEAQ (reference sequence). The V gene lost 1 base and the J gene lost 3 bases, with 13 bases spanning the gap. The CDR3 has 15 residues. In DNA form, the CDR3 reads TGTGCCAGCAGCTTAGAATCAGGGCTAATCTACGAGCAGTACTTC. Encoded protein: CASSLESGLIYEQYF. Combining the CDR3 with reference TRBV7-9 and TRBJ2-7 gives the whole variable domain DTGVSQNPRHKITKRGQNVTFRCDPISEHNRLYWYRQTLGQGPEFLTYFQNEAQLEKSRLLSDRFSAERPKGSFSTLEIQRTEQGDSAMYLCASSLESGLIYEQYFGPGTRLTVT.

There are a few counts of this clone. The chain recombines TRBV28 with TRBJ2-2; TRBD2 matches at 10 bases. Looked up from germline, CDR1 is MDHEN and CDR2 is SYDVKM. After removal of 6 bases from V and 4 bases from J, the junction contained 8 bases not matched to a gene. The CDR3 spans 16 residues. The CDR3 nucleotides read TGTGCCAGCAGGGGAGCGGGAGGGCTTGGCACCGGGGAGCTGTTTTTT. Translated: CASRGAGGLGTGELFF.

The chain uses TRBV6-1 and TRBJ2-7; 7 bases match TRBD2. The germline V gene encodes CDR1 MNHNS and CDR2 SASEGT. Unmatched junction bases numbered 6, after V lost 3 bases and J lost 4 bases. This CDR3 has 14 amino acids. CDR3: CASSEQWGGYEQYF. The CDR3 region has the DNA TGTGCCAGCAGTGAGCAGTGGGGGGGGTACGAGCAGTACTTC.

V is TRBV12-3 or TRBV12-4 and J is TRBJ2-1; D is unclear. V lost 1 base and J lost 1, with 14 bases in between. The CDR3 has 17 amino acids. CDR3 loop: CASSLEVADPSYNEQFF. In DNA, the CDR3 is TGTGCCAGCAGTTTAGAGGTGGCAGACCCTTCCTACAATGAGCAGTTCTTC.

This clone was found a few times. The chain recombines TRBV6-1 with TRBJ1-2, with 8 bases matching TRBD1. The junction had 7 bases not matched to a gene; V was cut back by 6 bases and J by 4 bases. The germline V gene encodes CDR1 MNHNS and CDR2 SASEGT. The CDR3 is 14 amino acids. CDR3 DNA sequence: TGTGCCAGCAGACAGGGGGTCCTAAGCTATGGCTACACCTTC. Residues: CASRQGVLSYGYTF.

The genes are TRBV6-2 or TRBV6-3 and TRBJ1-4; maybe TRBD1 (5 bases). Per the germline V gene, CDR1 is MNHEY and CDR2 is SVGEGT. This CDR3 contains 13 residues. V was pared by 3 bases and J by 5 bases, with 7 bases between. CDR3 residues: CASSYRGNEKLFF. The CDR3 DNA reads TGTGCCAGCAGTTATCGGGGCAATGAAAAACTGTTTTTT.

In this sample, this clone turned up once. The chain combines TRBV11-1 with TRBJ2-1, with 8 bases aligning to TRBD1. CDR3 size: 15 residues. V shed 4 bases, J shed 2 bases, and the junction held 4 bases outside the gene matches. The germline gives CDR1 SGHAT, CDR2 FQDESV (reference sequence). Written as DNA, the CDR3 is TGTGCCAGCAGCTCCCGACAGGGGCCCTACAATGAGCAGTTCTTC. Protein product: CASSSRQGPYNEQFF.

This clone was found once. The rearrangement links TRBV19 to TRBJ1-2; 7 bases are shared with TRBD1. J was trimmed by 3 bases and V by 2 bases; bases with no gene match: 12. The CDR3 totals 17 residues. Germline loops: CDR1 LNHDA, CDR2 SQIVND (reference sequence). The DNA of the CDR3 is TGTGCCAGTAGTATACGGGGACAGCAACTAACCTACTATGGCTACACCTTC. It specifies CASSIRGQQLTYYGYTF. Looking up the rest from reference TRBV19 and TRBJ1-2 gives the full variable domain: DGGITQSPKYLFRKEGQNVTLSCEQNLNHDAMYWYRQDPGQGLRLIYYSQIVNDFQKGDIAEGYSVSREKKESFPLTVTSAQKNPTAFYLCASSIRGQQLTYYGYTFGSGTRLTVV.

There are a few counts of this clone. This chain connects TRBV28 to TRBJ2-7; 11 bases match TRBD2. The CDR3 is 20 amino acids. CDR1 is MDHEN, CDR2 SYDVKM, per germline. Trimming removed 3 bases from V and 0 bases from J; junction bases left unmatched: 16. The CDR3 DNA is TGTGCCAGCAGTTTTCCCAGCCTCCCGGGACTAGCGGAAAGCTCCTACGAGCAGTACTTC. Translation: CASSFPSLPGLAESSYEQYF.

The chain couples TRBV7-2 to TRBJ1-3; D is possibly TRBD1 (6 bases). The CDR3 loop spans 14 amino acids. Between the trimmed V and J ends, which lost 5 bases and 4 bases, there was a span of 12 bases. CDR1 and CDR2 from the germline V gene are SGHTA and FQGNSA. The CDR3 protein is CASSGGAGGNTIYF. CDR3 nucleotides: TGTGCCAGCAGCGGGGGCGCGGGAGGAAACACCATATATTTT.

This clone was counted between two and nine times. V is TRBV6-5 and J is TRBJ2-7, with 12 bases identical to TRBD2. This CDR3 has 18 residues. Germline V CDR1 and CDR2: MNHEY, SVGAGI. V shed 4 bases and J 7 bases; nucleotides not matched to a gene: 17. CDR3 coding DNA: TGTGCCAGCAGTTCCGGGACTGCCGGACTAGCGGGATCTGGTGAGCAGTACTTC. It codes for CASSSGTAGLAGSGEQYF.

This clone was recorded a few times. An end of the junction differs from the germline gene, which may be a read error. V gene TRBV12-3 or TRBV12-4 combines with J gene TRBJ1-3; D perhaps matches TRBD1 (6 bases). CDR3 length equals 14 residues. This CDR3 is CASSLSGAGNTIYF. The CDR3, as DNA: TGTGCCAGCAGTTTATCAGGGGCTGGGAACACCATATATTTT.

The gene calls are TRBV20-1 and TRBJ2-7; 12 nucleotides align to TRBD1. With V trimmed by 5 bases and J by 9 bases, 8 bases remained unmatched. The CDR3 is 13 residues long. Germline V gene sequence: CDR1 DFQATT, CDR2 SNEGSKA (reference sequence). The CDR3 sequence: CSAHRDRGLGQYF. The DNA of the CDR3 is TGCAGTGCTCACCGGGACAGGGGGCTCGGGCAGTACTTC.

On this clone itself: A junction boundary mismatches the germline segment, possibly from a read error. The CDR3 sequence is CASSQQPSGDRGF. The CDR3 region has the DNA TGTGCCAGCAGTCAACAACCTAGCGGGGATCGGGGGTTC. This chain links TRBV12-3 or TRBV12-4 with TRBJ2-1, with 9 nucleotides matching TRBD2. The CDR3 extends over 13 amino acids.

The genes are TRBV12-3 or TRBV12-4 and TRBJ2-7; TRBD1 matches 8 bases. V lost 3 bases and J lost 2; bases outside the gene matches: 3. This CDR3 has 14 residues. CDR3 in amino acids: CASSFGQGTYEQYF. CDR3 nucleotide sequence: TGTGCCAGCAGTTTTGGACAGGGAACCTACGAGCAGTACTTC.

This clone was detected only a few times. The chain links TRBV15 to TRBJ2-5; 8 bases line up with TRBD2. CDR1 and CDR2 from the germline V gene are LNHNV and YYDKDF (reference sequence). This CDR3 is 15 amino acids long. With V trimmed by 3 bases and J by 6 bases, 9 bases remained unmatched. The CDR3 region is CATSRGRGGRQTQYF. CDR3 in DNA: TGTGCCACCAGCAGGGGTCGGGGGGGCCGGCAGACCCAGTACTTC.

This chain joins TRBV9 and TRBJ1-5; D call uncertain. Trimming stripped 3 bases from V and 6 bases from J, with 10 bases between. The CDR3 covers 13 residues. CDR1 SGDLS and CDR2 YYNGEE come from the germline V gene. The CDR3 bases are TGTGCCAGCAGCGAGGGCGTCGGTCAGCCCCAGCATTTT. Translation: CASSEGVGQPQHF.